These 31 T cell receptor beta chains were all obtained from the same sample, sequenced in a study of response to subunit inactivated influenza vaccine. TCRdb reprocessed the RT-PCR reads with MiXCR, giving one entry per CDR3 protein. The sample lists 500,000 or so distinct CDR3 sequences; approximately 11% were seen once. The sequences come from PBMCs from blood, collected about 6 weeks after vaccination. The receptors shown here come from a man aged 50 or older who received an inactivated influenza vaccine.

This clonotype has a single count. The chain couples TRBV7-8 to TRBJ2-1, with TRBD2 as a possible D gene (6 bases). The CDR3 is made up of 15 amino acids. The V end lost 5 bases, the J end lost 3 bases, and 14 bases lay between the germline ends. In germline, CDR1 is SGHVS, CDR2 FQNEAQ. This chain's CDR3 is CASSPPGVDYNEQFF. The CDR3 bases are TGTGCCAGCAGCCCCCCGGGGGTCGACTACAATGAGCAGTTCTTC.

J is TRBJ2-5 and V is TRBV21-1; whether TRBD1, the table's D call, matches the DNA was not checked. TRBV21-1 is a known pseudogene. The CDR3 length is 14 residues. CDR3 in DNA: TGTGCCAGACCACCGGGACAGGGCCAAGAGACCCAGTACTTC. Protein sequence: CARPPGQGQETQYF.

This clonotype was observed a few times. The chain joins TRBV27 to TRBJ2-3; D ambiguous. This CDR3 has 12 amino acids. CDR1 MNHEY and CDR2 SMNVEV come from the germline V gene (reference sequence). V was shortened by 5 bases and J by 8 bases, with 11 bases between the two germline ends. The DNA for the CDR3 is TGTGCCAGCAGTCCCATAGCCAGTACGCAGTATTTT. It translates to CASSPIASTQYF.

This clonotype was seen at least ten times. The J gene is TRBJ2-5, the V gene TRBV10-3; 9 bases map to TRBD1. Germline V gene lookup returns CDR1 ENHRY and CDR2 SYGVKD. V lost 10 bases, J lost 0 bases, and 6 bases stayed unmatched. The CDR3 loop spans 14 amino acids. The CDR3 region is CATRNRGHQETQYF. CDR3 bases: TGTGCCACTCGAAACAGGGGGCACCAAGAGACCCAGTACTTC.

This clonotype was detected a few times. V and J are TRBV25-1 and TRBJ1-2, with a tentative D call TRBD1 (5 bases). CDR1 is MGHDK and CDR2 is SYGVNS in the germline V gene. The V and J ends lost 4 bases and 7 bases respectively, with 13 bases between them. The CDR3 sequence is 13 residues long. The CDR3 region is CASSVEQASGYTF. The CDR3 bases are TGTGCCAGCAGTGTAGAACAGGCGTCTGGCTACACCTTC.

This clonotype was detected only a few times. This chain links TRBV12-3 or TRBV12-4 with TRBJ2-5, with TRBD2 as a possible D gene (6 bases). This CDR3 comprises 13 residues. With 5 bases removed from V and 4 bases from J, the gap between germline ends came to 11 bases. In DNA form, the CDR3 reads TGTGCCAGCAGTCGGGGGTGGGGAGAGACCCAGTACTTC. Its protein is CASSRGWGETQYF.

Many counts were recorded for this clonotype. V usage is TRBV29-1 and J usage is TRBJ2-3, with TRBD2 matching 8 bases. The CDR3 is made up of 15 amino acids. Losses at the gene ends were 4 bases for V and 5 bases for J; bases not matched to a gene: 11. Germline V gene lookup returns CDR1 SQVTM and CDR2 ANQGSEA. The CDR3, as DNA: TGCAGCGTTGTTAAAACGGGAGGGCCGGAAGATACGCAGTATTTT. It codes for CSVVKTGGPEDTQYF.

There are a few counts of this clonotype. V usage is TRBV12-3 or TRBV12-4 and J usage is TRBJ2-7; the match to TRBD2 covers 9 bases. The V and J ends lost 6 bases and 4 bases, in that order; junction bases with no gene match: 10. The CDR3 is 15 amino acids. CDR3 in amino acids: CASSPRAGGMYEQYF. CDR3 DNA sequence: TGTGCCAGCAGCCCCCGTGCGGGAGGGATGTACGAGCAGTACTTC.

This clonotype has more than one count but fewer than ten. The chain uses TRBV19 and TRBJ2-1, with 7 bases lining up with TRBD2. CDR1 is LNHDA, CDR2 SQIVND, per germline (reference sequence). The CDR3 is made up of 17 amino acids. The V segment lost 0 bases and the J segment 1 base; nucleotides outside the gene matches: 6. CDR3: CASSIDLPSGSYNEQFF. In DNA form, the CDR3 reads TGTGCCAGTAGTATAGATCTCCCTAGCGGATCCTACAATGAGCAGTTCTTC. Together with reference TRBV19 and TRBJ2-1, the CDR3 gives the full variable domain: DGGITQSPKYLFRKEGQNVTLSCEQNLNHDAMYWYRQDPGQGLRLIYYSQIVNDFQKGDIAEGYSVSREKKESFPLTVTSAQKNPTAFYLCASSIDLPSGSYNEQFFGPGTRLTVL.

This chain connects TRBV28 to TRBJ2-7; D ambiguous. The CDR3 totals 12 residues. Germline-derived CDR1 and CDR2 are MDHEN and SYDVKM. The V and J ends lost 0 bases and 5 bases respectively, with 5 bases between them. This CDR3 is CASSLWKDEQYF. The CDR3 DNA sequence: TGTGCCAGCAGTTTATGGAAGGACGAGCAGTACTTC. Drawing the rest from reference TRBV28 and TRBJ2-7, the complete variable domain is DVKVTQSSRYLVKRTGEKVFLECVQDMDHENMFWYRQDPGLGLRLIYFSYDVKMKEKGDIPEGYSVSREKKERFSLILESASTNQTSMYLCASSLWKDEQYFGPGTRLTVT.

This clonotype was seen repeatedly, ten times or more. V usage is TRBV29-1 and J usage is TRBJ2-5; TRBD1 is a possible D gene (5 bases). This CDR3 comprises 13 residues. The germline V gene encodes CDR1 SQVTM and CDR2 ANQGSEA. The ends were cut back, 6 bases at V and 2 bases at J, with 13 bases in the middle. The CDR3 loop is CSVLGAGQETQYF. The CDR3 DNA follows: TGCAGCGTGCTAGGGGCAGGGCAAGAGACCCAGTACTTC. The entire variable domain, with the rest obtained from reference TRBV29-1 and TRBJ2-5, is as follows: SAVISQKPSRDICQRGTSLTIQCQVDSQVTMMFWYRQQPGQSLTLIATANQGSEATYESGFVIDKFPISRPNLTFSTLTVSNMSPEDSSIYLCSVLGAGQETQYFGPGTRLLVL.

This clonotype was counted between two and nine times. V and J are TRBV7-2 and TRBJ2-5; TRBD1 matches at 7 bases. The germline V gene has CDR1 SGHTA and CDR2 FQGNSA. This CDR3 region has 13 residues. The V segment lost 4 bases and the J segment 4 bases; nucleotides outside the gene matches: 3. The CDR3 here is CASSSQGIETQYF. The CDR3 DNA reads TGTGCCAGCAGCTCACAGGGGATAGAGACCCAGTACTTC.

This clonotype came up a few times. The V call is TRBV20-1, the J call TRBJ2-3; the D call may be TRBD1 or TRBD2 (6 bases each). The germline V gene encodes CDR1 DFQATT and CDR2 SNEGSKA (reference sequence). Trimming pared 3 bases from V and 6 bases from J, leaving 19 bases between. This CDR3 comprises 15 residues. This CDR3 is CSASPPGAGRDTQYF. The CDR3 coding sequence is TGCAGTGCTAGCCCCCCGGGGGCGGGACGGGATACGCAGTATTTT.

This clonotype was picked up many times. The CDR3 nucleotides are TGCAGTGTTCCCGACCCCCCTGGGGGAGCTTTCTTT. This encodes CSVPDPPGGAFF. V is TRBV20-1 and J is TRBJ1-1, with D perhaps TRBD1 (5 bases). The CDR3 contains 12 residues. CDR1 is DFQATT, CDR2 SNEGSKA, per germline (reference sequence). Trimming removed 7 bases at V and 10 bases at J, with 19 bases between.

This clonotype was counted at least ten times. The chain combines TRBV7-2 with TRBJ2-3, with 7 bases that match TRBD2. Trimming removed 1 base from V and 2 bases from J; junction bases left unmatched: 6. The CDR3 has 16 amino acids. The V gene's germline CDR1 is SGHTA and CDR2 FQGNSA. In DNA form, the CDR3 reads TGTGCCAGCAGCTTAGGGACTAGTTGGAACACAGATACGCAGTATTTT. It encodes CASSLGTSWNTDTQYF.

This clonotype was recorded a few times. The CDR3 coding sequence is TGCAGTGCTAGAGGCTACAGGGTTAGCAATCAGCCCCAGCATTTT. Its translation is CSARGYRVSNQPQHF. This sequence joins TRBV20-1 and TRBJ1-5, with D possibly being TRBD1 (6 bases). Trimming removed 1 base at V and 0 bases at J, with 10 bases between. This CDR3 spans 15 amino acids. Germline lookup yields CDR1 DFQATT and CDR2 SNEGSKA (reference sequence).

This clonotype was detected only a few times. The CDR3 here is CASSLEAANTEAFF. The DNA of the CDR3 is TGCGCCAGCAGCTTGGAGGCGGCGAACACTGAAGCTTTCTTT. V and J are TRBV5-1 and TRBJ1-1; D remains ambiguous. Germline CDR1 is SGHRS and CDR2 is YFSETQ. CDR3 size: 14 residues. The V end lost 0 bases, the J end lost 1 base, and 7 bases lay between the germline ends.

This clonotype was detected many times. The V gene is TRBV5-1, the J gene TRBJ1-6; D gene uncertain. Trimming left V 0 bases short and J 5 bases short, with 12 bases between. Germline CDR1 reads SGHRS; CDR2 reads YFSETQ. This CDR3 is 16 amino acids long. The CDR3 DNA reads TGCGCCAGCAGCTTGGCTCCCAGCCAAGATAATTCACCCCTCCACTTT. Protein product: CASSLAPSQDNSPLHF.

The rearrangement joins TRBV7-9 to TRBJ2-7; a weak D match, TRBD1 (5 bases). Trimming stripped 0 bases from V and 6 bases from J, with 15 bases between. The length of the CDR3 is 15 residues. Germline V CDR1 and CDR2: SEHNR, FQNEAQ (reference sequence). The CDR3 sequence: CASSLAGRGSIEQYF. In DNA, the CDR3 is TGTGCCAGCAGCTTAGCGGGTAGGGGATCAATCGAGCAGTACTTC.

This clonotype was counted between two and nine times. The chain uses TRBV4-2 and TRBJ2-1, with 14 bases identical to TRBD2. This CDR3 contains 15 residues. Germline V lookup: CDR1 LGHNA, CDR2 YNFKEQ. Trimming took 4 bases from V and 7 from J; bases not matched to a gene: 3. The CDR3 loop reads CASSRGLAGANEQFF. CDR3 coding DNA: TGTGCCAGCAGCCGGGGACTAGCGGGAGCTAATGAGCAGTTCTTC.

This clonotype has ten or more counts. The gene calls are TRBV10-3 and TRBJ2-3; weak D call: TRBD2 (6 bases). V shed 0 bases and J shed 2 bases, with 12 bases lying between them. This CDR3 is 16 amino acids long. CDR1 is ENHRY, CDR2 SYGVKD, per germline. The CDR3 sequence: CAISESGLAPTDTQYF. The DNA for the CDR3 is TGTGCCATCAGTGAGTCCGGCCTAGCGCCCACAGATACGCAGTATTTT.

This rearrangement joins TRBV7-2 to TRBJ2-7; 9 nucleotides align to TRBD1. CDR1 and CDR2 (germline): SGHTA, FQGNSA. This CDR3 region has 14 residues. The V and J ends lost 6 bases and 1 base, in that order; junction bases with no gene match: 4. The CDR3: CASRDRGWSYEQYF. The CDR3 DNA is TGTGCCAGCAGAGACAGGGGGTGGTCCTACGAGCAGTACTTC.

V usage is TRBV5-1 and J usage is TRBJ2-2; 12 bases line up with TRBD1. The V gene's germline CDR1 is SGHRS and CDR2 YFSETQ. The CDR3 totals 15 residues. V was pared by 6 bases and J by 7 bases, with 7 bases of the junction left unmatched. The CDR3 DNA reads TGCGCCAGCACGCAACGGGACAGGGGGCACGGGGAGCTGTTTTTT. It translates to CASTQRDRGHGELFF. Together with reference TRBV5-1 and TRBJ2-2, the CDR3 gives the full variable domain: KAGVTQTPRYLIKTRGQQVTLSCSPISGHRSVSWYQQTPGQGLQFLFEYFSETQRNKGNFPGRFSGRQFSNSRSEMNVSTLELGDSALYLCASTQRDRGHGELFFGEGSRLTVL.

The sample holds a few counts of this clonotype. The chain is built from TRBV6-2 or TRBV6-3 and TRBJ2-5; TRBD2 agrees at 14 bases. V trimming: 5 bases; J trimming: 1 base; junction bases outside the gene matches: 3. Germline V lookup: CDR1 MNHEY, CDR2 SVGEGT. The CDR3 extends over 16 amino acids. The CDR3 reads CASSATSGRAQETQYF. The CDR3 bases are TGTGCCAGCAGTGCGACTAGCGGGAGGGCCCAAGAGACCCAGTACTTC.

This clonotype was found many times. The CDR3 DNA reads TGTGCCAGCAGCTACTACAGGGAAACTGGAAACACCATATATTTT. Translation gives CASSYYRETGNTIYF. The V gene is TRBV7-9, the J gene TRBJ1-3, with D perhaps TRBD1 (6 bases). Trimming removed 4 bases at V and 2 bases at J, with 12 bases between. Germline-derived CDR1 and CDR2 are SEHNR and FQNEAQ (reference sequence). This CDR3 spans 15 amino acids.

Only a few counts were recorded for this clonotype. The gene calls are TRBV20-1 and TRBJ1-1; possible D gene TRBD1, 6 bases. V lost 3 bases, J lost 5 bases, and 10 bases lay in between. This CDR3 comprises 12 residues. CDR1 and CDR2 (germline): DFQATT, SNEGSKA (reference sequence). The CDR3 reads CSASGGRTEAFF. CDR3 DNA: TGCAGTGCTAGCGGGGGCCGGACTGAAGCTTTCTTT.

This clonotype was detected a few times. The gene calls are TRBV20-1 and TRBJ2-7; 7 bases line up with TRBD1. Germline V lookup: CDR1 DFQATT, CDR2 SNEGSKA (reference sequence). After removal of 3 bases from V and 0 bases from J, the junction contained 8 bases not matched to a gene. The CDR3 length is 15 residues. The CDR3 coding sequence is TGCAGTGCTAGCGACAGGGCTCAGCACTCCTACGAGCAGTACTTC. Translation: CSASDRAQHSYEQYF.

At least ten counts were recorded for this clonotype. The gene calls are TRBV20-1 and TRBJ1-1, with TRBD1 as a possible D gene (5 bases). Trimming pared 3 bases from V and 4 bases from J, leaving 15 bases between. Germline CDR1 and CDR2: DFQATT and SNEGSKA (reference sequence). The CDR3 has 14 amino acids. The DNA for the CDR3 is TGCAGTGCTAGTCCTATGGCAAGGGGCACTGAAGCTTTCTTT. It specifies CSASPMARGTEAFF.

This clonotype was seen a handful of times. For the CDR3, the DNA is TGTGCCAGCAGTTACTCACAGGACAGGGTGGGACAAGAGACCCAGTACTTC. Translated: CASSYSQDRVGQETQYF. V is TRBV6-5 and J is TRBJ2-5; 8 nucleotides line up with TRBD1. The J segment lost 2 bases and the V segment lost 0 bases, leaving 8 bases of the junction unmatched. The CDR3 has 17 residues. Germline CDR1 reads MNHEY; CDR2 reads SVGAGI.

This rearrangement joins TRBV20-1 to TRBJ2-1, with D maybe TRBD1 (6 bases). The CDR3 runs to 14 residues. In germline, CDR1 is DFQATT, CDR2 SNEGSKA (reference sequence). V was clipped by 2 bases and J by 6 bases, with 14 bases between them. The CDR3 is CSARTRDIFNEQFF. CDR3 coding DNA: TGCAGTGCTAGAACCCGGGACATCTTCAATGAGCAGTTCTTC.

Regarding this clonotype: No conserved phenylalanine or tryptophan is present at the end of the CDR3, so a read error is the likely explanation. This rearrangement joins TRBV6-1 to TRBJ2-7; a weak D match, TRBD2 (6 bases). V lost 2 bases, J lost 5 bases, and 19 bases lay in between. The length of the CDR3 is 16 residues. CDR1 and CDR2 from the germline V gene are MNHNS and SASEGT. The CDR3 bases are TGTGCCAGCAGTGAATCCGGGGGTTGGCCCGGCGACGAGCAGTACTTG. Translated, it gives CASSESGGWPGDEQYL.